The present entry profiles one TCR beta chain with its context. This clone's antigen is unknown. Qualities for individual bases were not recorded, and no much larger clone is one base off. This record comes from a study of T cells after yellow fever vaccination (dated by TCRdb to 2018 to 2020). About the investigation overall: Libraries from fractions with low cell numbers were prepared with the SMART-Seq v4 Ultra Low Input RNA kit. Blood was collected at multiple timepoints before and after primary and secondary immunization, and bulk PBMC replicates and cell subsets were isolated. Bulk TCR alpha and beta repertoires were sequenced longitudinally to track T-cell clones before and after primary and booster YFV17D yellow fever vaccination. Two healthy male donors made up the cohort, one aged 18 to 29 years and the other aged 30 to 40 years. Overall study results and their limits: A small fraction of clonotypes appeared in both the CD4 and CD8 compartments, likely as a result of convergent recombination. Computational filtering was required because FACS-sorted repertoires could contain abundant contaminating clonotypes from the bulk population. Most clones expanded after primary vaccination were re-detected after the booster (almost 98% of CD4 and roughly 87% of CD8), suggesting broad memory maintenance. Because the study included only a couple of donors, the extent to which the findings can be generalized is limited. Compared with the primary T-cell response, the secondary T-cell response was weaker but faster, peaking on day 5 rather than day 15.

TCR cDNA was made using 5'RACE template switching, a step that added a universal primer site and unique molecular identifiers. cDNA synthesis was primed from both the TCR alpha and TCR beta constant segments. Two PCR steps were used to amplify libraries, with sample barcodes and sequencing adapters being added in the second step. Sequencing of the libraries was done on either Illumina HiSeq 2500 (2x100 bp) or NovaSeq (2x150 bp). Regarding the original processing steps: MIGEC handled demultiplexing of reads and collapsing into UMI consensus sequences, while MiXCR performed V(D)J alignment. Vaccine-responding clonotypes were defined with edgeR using replicate PBMC samples, requiring FDR below 0.01 and a log2 fold change above 5 up to day 15. Each bulk clonotype received a CD4 or CD8 identity based on whether the sequenced CD4 or CD8 repertoire contained that clonotype at higher abundance. TCRdb reran the public reads through fastp at Q25 and MiXCR, keeping productive beta chains. Rows merge per CDR3 protein into single entries with the most common DNA and genes. For this entry, the V and J calls and clone size follow TCRdb and not the study's own pipeline. This sample is represented by 200,000 to 300,000 distinct CDR3 sequences; over 6.5% of them were singletons. The ten largest clones capture 0.85% to 1.2% of the sample.

The label giving this sample's treatment or condition can be read as: live attenuated yellow fever vaccine strain. A standard Ficoll-Paque protocol was used to isolate PBMCs from peripheral blood. Dynabeads CD4 and CD8 positive selection kits were used to isolate CD4 and CD8 T-cell fractions. TriZol was used to extract RNA from bulk PBMCs, from CD4 and CD8 fractions, and from dextramer-positive and dextramer-negative fractions. The TCR comes from a man aged 30 to 39 who received the YFV17D yellow fever vaccine. The sample was CD4+ T cells sorted from PBMCs, taken on the day of the yellow fever booster vaccination.

The DNA sequence is TGTGCCAGCAGCGTACGTCTCGACGAGCAGTACTTC. This codes for CASSVRLDEQYF. The chain is made from TRBV5-6 and TRBJ2-7; no D gene is confidently identified. Taken from cysteine to phenylalanine, the CDR3 has 12 residues. Just the 36-base CDR3 DNA is kept, in frame starting at base 1. V and J are truncated by 4 bases and 5 bases respectively, leaving an intervening sequence of 10 bases. The germline V gene specifies SGHDT as CDR1 and YYEEEE as CDR2.